This T cell receptor (beta chain) was observed in a study of shared clonotypes between healthy human individuals. Whole-study findings and limits: Naive CD4 clonotype sharing across a few donors was about 5%.

TCRdb's copy holds only in-frame clones and misses some; the assay was immunoSEQ multiplex PCR. In the table there are more than 850,000 clones, about 80% of which are singletons. Losses at the gene ends were 2 bases for V and 1 base for J; bases not matched to a gene: 4. The CDR3 is 15 residues long. CDR1 and CDR2 from the germline V gene are LNHDA and SQIVND (reference sequence). Details on this clone: Its antigen is as yet unknown.

The specimen sequenced was memory CD4+ T cells from PBMCs. Subset: CD45RA-negative fraction. This rearrangement joins TRBV19 to TRBJ1-2; 7 bases are shared with TRBD1. The sequence derives from a man between 18 and 29 years old in good health. Some clones in this sample may be carry-over from other donors' samples. The CDR3 region is CASSIRTGRNYGYTF. The DNA of the CDR3 is TGTGCCAGTAGTATAAGGACAGGACGTAACTATGGCTACACCTTC.